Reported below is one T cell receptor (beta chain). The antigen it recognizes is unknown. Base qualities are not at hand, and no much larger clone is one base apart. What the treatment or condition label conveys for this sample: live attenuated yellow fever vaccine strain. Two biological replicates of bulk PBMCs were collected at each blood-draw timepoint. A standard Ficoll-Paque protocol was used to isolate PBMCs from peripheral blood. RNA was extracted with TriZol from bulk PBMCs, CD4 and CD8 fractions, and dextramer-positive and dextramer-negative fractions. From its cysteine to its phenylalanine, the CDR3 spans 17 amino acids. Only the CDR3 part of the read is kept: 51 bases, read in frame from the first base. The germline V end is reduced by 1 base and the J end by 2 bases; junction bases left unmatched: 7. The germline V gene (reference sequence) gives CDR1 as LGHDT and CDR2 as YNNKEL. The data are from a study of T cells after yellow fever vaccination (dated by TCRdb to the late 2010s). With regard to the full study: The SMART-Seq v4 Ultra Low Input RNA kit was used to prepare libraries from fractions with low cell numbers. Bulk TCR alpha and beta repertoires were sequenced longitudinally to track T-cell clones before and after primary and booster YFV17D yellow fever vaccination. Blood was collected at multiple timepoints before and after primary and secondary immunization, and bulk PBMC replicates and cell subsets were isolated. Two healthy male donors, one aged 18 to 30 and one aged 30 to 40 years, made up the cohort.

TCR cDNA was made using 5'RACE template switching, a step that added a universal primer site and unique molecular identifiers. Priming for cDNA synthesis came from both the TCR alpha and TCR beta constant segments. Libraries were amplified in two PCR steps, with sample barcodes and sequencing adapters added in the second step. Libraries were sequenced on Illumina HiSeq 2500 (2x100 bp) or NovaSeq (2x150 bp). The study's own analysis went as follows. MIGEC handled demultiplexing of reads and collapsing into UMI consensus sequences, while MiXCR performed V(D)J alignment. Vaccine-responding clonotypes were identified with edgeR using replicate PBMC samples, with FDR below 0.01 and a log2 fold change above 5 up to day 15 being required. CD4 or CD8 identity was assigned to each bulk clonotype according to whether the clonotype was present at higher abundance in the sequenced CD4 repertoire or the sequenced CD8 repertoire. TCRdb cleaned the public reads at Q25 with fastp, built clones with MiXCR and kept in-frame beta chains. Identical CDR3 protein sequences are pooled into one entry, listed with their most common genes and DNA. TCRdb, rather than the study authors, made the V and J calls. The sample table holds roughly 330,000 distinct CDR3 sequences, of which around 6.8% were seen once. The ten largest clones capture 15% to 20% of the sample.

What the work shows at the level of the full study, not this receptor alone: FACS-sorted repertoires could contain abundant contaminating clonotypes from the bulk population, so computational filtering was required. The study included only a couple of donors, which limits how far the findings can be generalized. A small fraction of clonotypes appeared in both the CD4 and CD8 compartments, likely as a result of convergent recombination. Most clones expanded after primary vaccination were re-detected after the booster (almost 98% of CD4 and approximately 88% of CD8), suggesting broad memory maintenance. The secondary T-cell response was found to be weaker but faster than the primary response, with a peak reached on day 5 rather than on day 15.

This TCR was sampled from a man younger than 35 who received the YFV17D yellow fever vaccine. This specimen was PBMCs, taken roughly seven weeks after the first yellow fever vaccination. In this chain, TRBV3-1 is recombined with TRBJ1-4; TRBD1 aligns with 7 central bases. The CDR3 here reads CASSQVNRGSTNEKLFF. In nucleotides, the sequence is TGTGCCAGCAGCCAAGTCAACAGGGGATCGACTAATGAAAAACTGTTTTTT.